What follows are 9 T cell receptor beta chains derived from one specimen sequenced in a study of T cells after yellow fever vaccination. Via MiXCR, TCRdb re-called the 5' RACE reads, giving one row per CDR3 protein. The table includes more than 250,000 distinct CDR3 sequences, 6.5% to 8.5% detected once. Here the sequenced sample was PBMCs, taken 45 days after the first yellow fever vaccination. The receptors stem from a man between 18 and 29 years old who received the YFV17D yellow fever vaccine.

This clonotype was seen a few times. The chain couples TRBV7-9 to TRBJ1-1; no clear D. V lost 0 bases, J lost 4 bases, and 9 bases lay in between. Germline loops: CDR1 SEHNR, CDR2 FQNEAQ (reference sequence). This CDR3 has 14 amino acids. In nucleotides, the CDR3 is TGTGCCAGCAGCTTAGCAATCGGTACCACTGAAGCTTTCTTT. Translating gives CASSLAIGTTEAFF.

This clonotype occurred many times. This sequence joins TRBV9 and TRBJ2-1; 10 positions match TRBD2. The CDR3 runs to 15 residues. The V and J ends lost 4 bases and 5 bases, in that order; junction bases with no gene match: 6. The germline V gene has CDR1 SGDLS and CDR2 YYNGEE. This CDR3 is CASSPRTSGHNEQFF. The CDR3 DNA is TGTGCCAGCAGCCCCCGGACTAGCGGCCACAATGAGCAGTTCTTC.

V is TRBV5-1 and J is TRBJ1-4, with D perhaps TRBD1 (5 bases). Trimming stripped 4 bases from V and 6 bases from J, with 16 bases between. Germline V CDR1 and CDR2: SGHRS, YFSETQ. The CDR3 length is 15 residues. Here the CDR3 DNA reads TGCGCCAGCAGCCCCAGCACCGGGACGTATGAAAAACTGTTTTTT. This sequence encodes CASSPSTGTYEKLFF.

The chain has TRBV7-2 and TRBJ1-2; 8 bases agree with TRBD1. The length of the CDR3 is 16 residues. Trimming took 5 bases from V and 8 from J; bases not matched to a gene: 16. Germline V gene data show CDR1 as SGHTA and CDR2 as FQGNSA. In nucleotides, the CDR3 is TGTGCCAGCAGCCGATACGGGCAGGGGGCGACTCAAGGCTACACCTTC. Translation: CASSRYGQGATQGYTF.

V is TRBV7-2 and J is TRBJ2-3; D perhaps matches TRBD2 (6 bases). This CDR3 has 17 amino acids. Between the trimmed V and J ends, which lost 3 bases and 0 bases, there was a span of 16 bases. Germline V gives CDR1 SGHTA, CDR2 FQGNSA. The CDR3 loop reads CASSFLGRPTSTDTQYF. CDR3 DNA sequence: TGTGCCAGCAGCTTTTTAGGGAGGCCTACTAGCACAGATACGCAGTATTTT.

J is TRBJ2-1 and V is TRBV7-9; maybe TRBD2 (6 bases). The V gene's germline CDR1 is SEHNR and CDR2 FQNEAQ (reference sequence). CDR3 length equals 15 residues. The ends were cut back, 8 bases at V and 8 bases at J, with 22 bases in the middle. This CDR3 reads CASLNVRERTDEQFF. The DNA of the CDR3 is TGTGCCAGCCTAAATGTCCGGGAGCGGACCGATGAGCAGTTCTTC.

This clonotype was picked up a small number of times. The chain uses TRBV4-3 and TRBJ2-3; 9 bases line up with TRBD2. This CDR3 is built from 20 residues. The ends lost 0 bases at V and 0 bases at J; junction bases unmatched: 13. CDR1 is LGHNA and CDR2 is YSLEER in the germline V gene. The CDR3 is CASSQDGGGGAPGSTDTQYF. For the CDR3, the DNA is TGCGCCAGCAGCCAAGATGGAGGCGGGGGGGCGCCTGGGAGCACAGATACGCAGTATTTT.

Ten or more counts support this clonotype. This chain uses TRBV20-1 with TRBJ1-1; D is unclear. Germline V gene lookup returns CDR1 DFQATT and CDR2 SNEGSKA (reference sequence). This CDR3 has 14 residues. Trimming took 7 bases from V and 1 from J, leaving 16 bases between them. The CDR3 region has the DNA TGCAGTGTCCTAAGTGCGGGTACGAACACTGAAGCTTTCTTT. It is translated as CSVLSAGTNTEAFF.

This clonotype was detected ten times or more. This chain connects TRBV25-1 to TRBJ2-5; the D gene is possibly TRBD1 (5 bases). V dropped 6 bases and J dropped 3 bases, with 11 bases sitting between them. CDR3 length equals 13 residues. From germline, CDR1 is MGHDK and CDR2 SYGVNS. The chain's CDR3 is CASSQAGKETQYF. CDR3 nucleotides: TGTGCCAGCAGCCAGGCAGGGAAAGAGACCCAGTACTTC. Drawing the rest from reference TRBV25-1 and TRBJ2-5, the complete variable domain is EADIYQTPRYLVIGTGKKITLECSQTMGHDKMYWYQQDPGMELHLIHYSYGVNSTEKGDLSSESTVSRIRTEHFPLTLESARPSHTSQYLCASSQAGKETQYFGPGTRLLVL.